This paragraph covers one T cell receptor (beta chain) sequence. This entry belongs to a study of OX40 agonist ivuxolimab in advanced cancers. Profiling relied on immunoSEQ multiplex PCR, and the TCRdb table lists in-frame clones only, not all of them. The table has fewer than 90,000 clones, roughly 90% seen once. With autoimmune disease history or systemic immunosuppression, patients were excluded. This receptor was taken from an adult with an advanced solid tumor such as melanoma, head and neck, liver or kidney cancer. Sequencing used CD4+ or CD8+ T cells sorted from blood, obtained in a trial of the OX40 agonist ivuxolimab.

The CDR3 protein is CASSLAGVGYTEAFF. For the CDR3, the DNA is TGTGCCAGCAGCTTAGCCGGGGTAGGGTACACTGAAGCTTTCTTT. The V and J genes are TRBV11-2 and TRBJ1-1; D is unresolved. CDR1 is SGHAT and CDR2 is FQNNGV in the germline V gene. V lost 1 base, J lost 3 bases, and 12 bases lay in between. The CDR3 spans 15 residues.